These 15 T cell receptor beta chains were all obtained from the same sample, sequenced in a study of blood T cell repertoires in COVID-19. TCRdb's table, derived via immunoSEQ multiplex PCR, lists solely in-frame clones and lacks some. The sample consists of 55,000 to 65,000 clones, approximately 82% of them appearing once. The source material was peripheral blood. The receptor source for this set is a woman of 80 years or more with acute or convalescent COVID-19.

V gene TRBV11-2 combines with J gene TRBJ1-1; no clear D. V lost 6 bases and J 1 base, leaving 9 bases between the germline ends. The CDR3 loop spans 13 amino acids. Looked up from germline, CDR1 is SGHAT and CDR2 is FQNNGV. The CDR3 DNA reads as TGTGCCAGCAGACGCGGGCAGAACACTGAAGCTTTCTTT. Translated, it gives CASRRGQNTEAFF.

J is TRBJ1-5 and V is TRBV2; D call uncertain. V was shortened by 5 bases and J by 5 bases, with 10 bases between the two germline ends. The CDR3 consists of 13 residues. CDR1 and CDR2 (germline): SNHLY, FYNNEI. The CDR3 DNA is TGTGCCAGCAGTTTTACCGGGGATCAGCCCCAGCATTTT. Its translation is CASSFTGDQPQHF.

This clone came up once. The chain recombines TRBV6-5 with TRBJ1-5; D is possibly TRBD1 (6 bases). The ends were cut back, 2 bases at V and 0 bases at J, with 8 bases in the middle. The CDR3 has 15 amino acids. Germline-derived CDR1 and CDR2 are MNHEY and SVGAGI. Here the CDR3 reads CASSYGGASNQPQHF. CDR3 DNA sequence: TGTGCCAGCAGTTACGGGGGGGCTAGCAATCAGCCCCAGCATTTT.

The chain recombines TRBV28 with TRBJ2-7; maybe TRBD1 (6 bases). Trimming stripped 3 bases from V and 5 bases from J, with 17 bases between. The CDR3 is made up of 15 amino acids. Germline CDR1 is MDHEN and CDR2 is SYDVKM. The CDR3 loop reads CASSLGRQVGNEQYF. The DNA for the CDR3 is TGTGCCAGCAGTTTGGGCAGACAGGTGGGGAACGAGCAGTACTTC.

This chain uses TRBV24-1 with TRBJ2-1, with D possibly being TRBD1 (6 bases). Trimming took 5 bases from V and 0 from J, leaving 10 bases between them. The germline CDR1 and CDR2 sequences are KGHDR and SFDVKD. The CDR3 runs to 15 residues. CDR3 loop: CATSGDRSSYNEQFF. As DNA, the CDR3 is TGTGCCACCAGTGGAGACAGGAGCTCCTACAATGAGCAGTTCTTC.

V and J are TRBV30 and TRBJ2-7; D possibly corresponds to TRBD1 (5 bases). There are 12 residues in the CDR3. V was cut by 0 bases and J by 4 bases, with 7 bases left in between. Germline CDR1 is GTSNPN and CDR2 is SVGIG (reference sequence). CDR3 protein: CAWSVGVYEQYF. The CDR3 DNA reads TGTGCCTGGAGTGTAGGGGTTTACGAGCAGTACTTC.

V and J are TRBV19 and TRBJ1-1; TRBD1 matches 7 bases. The germline CDR1 and CDR2 sequences are LNHDA and SQIVND (reference sequence). The trim removed 3 bases at V and 1 base at J, leaving 5 bases unmatched. The CDR3 has 15 amino acids. The CDR3, as DNA: TGTGCCAGTAGTATTACAGGGGTTGCGAACACTGAAGCTTTCTTT. As protein: CASSITGVANTEAFF.

This clone was observed a handful of times. The CDR3 DNA is TGTGCCAGCAGCTTAGGACAGGGTAGGACCGGGGAGCTGTTTTTT. The encoded protein is CASSLGQGRTGELFF. The gene calls are TRBV7-9 and TRBJ2-2, with 7 positions matching TRBD1. CDR1 SEHNR and CDR2 FQNEAQ come from the germline V gene (reference sequence). Trimming cost V 1 base and J 5 bases; bases outside gene matches: 4. This CDR3 region has 15 residues.

V and J are TRBV23-1 and TRBJ1-1, with 9 bases matching TRBD1. TRBV23-1 is marked as an open reading frame, function uncertain. This CDR3 is 14 amino acids long. J gave up 0 bases and V 11 bases, and 7 bases lay outside the gene matches. DNA for the CDR3: TGCGCCGGAGACAGGGGGAGGGTGAACACTGAAGCTTTCTTT. It encodes CAGDRGRVNTEAFF.

The CDR3 region has the DNA TGTGCCAGCAGCCAACTGGGAGCCGGCGGGAGGGGAGAGACCCAGTACTTC. Its protein product is CASSQLGAGGRGETQYF. V is TRBV3-1 (or the pseudogene TRBV3-2) and J is TRBJ2-5, with TRBD2 matching 9 bases. The CDR3 sequence is 17 residues long. The J segment lost 4 bases and the V segment lost 2 bases, leaving 11 bases of the junction unmatched. Germline-derived CDR1 and CDR2 are LGHDT and YNNKEL (reference sequence).

This chain joins TRBV2 and TRBJ2-5, with TRBD1 matching over 7 bases. Germline V CDR1 and CDR2: SNHLY, FYNNEI. This CDR3 spans 14 amino acids. Trimming took 1 base from V and 5 from J; bases not matched to a gene: 4. The CDR3 DNA reads as TGTGCCAGCAGTGAAGACAGGGGTACGGAGACCCAGTACTTC. Amino acids: CASSEDRGTETQYF.

The chain couples TRBV5-5 to TRBJ1-2; D is unresolved. The germline V gene encodes CDR1 SGHKS and CDR2 YYEKEE (reference sequence). The CDR3 runs to 14 residues. Deletions cut 5 bases from V and 5 bases from J, with 16 bases between. This chain's CDR3 is CASSPDGNRYGYTF. Here the CDR3 DNA reads TGTGCCAGCAGTCCTGACGGGAATCGATATGGCTACACCTTC.

As DNA, the CDR3 is TGTGCCTGGAGTGAATCTTACGAGCAGTACTTC. This translates into CAWSESYEQYF. J is TRBJ2-7 and V is TRBV30; D unclear. Germline V lookup: CDR1 GTSNPN, CDR2 SVGIG (reference sequence). V dropped 1 base and J dropped 4 bases, with 5 bases sitting between them. The CDR3 sequence is 11 residues long.

The chain combines TRBV6-5 with TRBJ2-1; 7 nucleotides match TRBD2. With 5 bases clipped from V and 4 bases from J, the junction kept 8 bases outside the gene matches. This CDR3 has 15 residues. Germline V gene lookup returns CDR1 MNHEY and CDR2 SVGAGI. This CDR3 is CASSPFGSGYNEQFF. The CDR3 DNA reads as TGTGCCAGCAGTCCCTTTGGTAGCGGGTACAATGAGCAGTTCTTC.

This clone was seen a handful of times. The chain carries TRBV5-1 and TRBJ2-5, with a weak D call TRBD1 (7 bases). With 0 bases removed from V and 3 bases from J, the gap between germline ends came to 12 bases. Germline CDR1 is SGHRS and CDR2 is YFSETQ. The length of the CDR3 is 15 residues. The CDR3 DNA reads as TGCGCCAGCAGCTTGGCTGACAGGGAGGAAGAGACCCAGTACTTC. It is translated as CASSLADREEETQYF.